The clone carrying this T cell receptor (beta chain) has ten or more counts. The entry originates in a study of T cell clonality in common variable immunodeficiency. Method: immunoSEQ multiplex PCR; TCRdb's copy keeps in-frame clones and lacks some. The profile covers some 53,000 clones, none occurring a single time. Sequencing was done on a sample of peripheral blood mononuclear cells. This sequence was found in a person between 18 and 75 years old in good health.

The CDR3 loop is CSARDQVTTGGGYTF. CDR3 DNA, as far as it was read: TGCAGTGCTAGAGATCAGGTCACGACAGGAGGGGGC. The chain is built from TRBV20-1 and TRBJ1-2; a weak D match, TRBD1 (6 bases). The read ends 3 residues early relative to the CDR3; the germline J gene fills the gap. The CDR3 length is 15 residues. The germline gives CDR1 DFQATT, CDR2 SNEGSKA (reference sequence).